This TCR beta chain was recorded in a study of post-analysis software for immune sequencing data. General study findings and limits: Clustering by F measure revealed strong co-clustering among samples prepared together in one batch. When patients were compared with controls, five TRBV segments were more frequent, TRBV5-6, TRBV5-1 and TRBV20-1 among them.

cDNA libraries for TCR beta contained unique molecular identifiers. cDNA molecules numbering roughly 0.5 million came from roughly 1.1 to 9.2 million T cells. TCRdb re-called the PCR reads through MiXCR, storing one row per CDR3 protein. The data contain hundreds of thousands of distinct CDR3 sequences, about 50% of them singletons. From germline, CDR1 is SGHTA and CDR2 FQGNSA. There are 14 residues in the CDR3. Trimming took 5 bases from V and 6 from J, leaving 15 bases between them. A remark on this clonotype: The antigen is not known.

Material for sequencing was blood. The receptor was isolated from a girl aged 10-17 years with multiple sclerosis. The chain uses TRBV7-2 and TRBJ2-3; tentatively, D is TRBD2 (6 bases). The CDR3 loop is CASSVGLSWDTQYF. CDR3 coding DNA: TGTGCCAGCAGCGTGGGACTCTCTTGGGATACGCAGTATTTT.